Following are 11 T cell receptor beta chains from one sample sequenced in a study of blood T cells in healthy people across ages. A second roughly 7 to 12 cycle PCR used barcoded and J-beta primers. TCRdb recomputed calls from the 5' RACE reads with MiXCR, one row per CDR3 protein. Found here are more than 600,000 distinct CDR3 sequences, roughly 25% of them singletons; the top ten hold around 9.2%. The same sample was also used in a study of T cells of mothers and their children.

Sample: blood. Receptors were obtained from a boy aged 5-17 years in good health.

This clonotype was detected only once. The chain employs TRBV7-2 and TRBJ2-5; a possible D gene is TRBD2 (7 bases). The J call may be incorrect, as the DNA end agrees better with TRBJ2-1. Per the germline V gene, CDR1 is SGHTA and CDR2 is FQGNSA. The CDR3 is 12 amino acids. In nucleotides, the CDR3 is TGTGCCAGCAGCCAAGGGGGGAGGGCGCAGTTCTTC. Translated: CASSQGGRAQFF.

This clonotype was seen more than once but under ten times. The chain combines TRBV5-1 with TRBJ2-1; TRBD2 aligns across 7 bases. From germline, CDR1 is SGHRS and CDR2 YFSETQ. V shed 0 bases, J shed 6 bases, and the junction held 9 bases outside the gene matches. The CDR3 is made up of 16 amino acids. The DNA of the CDR3 is TGCGCCAGCAGCTTGGCTAGCGGTGAGAGGGGCAATGAGCAGTTCTTC. Its translation: CASSLASGERGNEQFF. Full variable domain (outside the CDR3, taken from reference TRBV5-1 and TRBJ2-1): KAGVTQTPRYLIKTRGQQVTLSCSPISGHRSVSWYQQTPGQGLQFLFEYFSETQRNKGNFPGRFSGRQFSNSRSEMNVSTLELGDSALYLCASSLASGERGNEQFFGPGTRLTVL.

CDR3 residues: CASSVAGTTNEKLFF. Here the CDR3 DNA reads TGTGCCAGTAGTGTAGCCGGGACAACTAATGAAAAACTGTTTTTT. The chain combines TRBV19 with TRBJ1-4; D is ambiguous. The germline CDR1 and CDR2 sequences are LNHDA and SQIVND (reference sequence). V was shortened by 5 bases and J by 0 bases, with 10 bases between the two germline ends. The CDR3 covers 15 residues.

The chain couples TRBV3-1 to TRBJ2-5, with TRBD1 matching over 9 bases. The CDR3 contains 14 residues. The trim removed 1 base at V and 6 bases at J, leaving 3 bases unmatched. The V gene's germline CDR1 is LGHDT and CDR2 YNNKEL (reference sequence). CDR3 loop: CASSQAQGAKTQYF. The CDR3 coding sequence is TGTGCCAGCAGCCAAGCACAGGGGGCAAAGACCCAGTACTTC.

The chain has TRBV29-1 and TRBJ2-5, with TRBD2 matching 11 bases. This CDR3 spans 13 amino acids. In germline, CDR1 is SQVTM, CDR2 ANQGSEA. The V gene end was trimmed by 4 bases and the J gene end by 4 bases; junction bases not matched to a gene: 2. The CDR3 region is CSVGLAGRETQYF. In DNA form, the CDR3 reads TGCAGCGTTGGACTAGCGGGACGAGAGACCCAGTACTTC. Full variable domain (rest looked up from reference TRBV29-1 and TRBJ2-5): SAVISQKPSRDICQRGTSLTIQCQVDSQVTMMFWYRQQPGQSLTLIATANQGSEATYESGFVIDKFPISRPNLTFSTLTVSNMSPEDSSIYLCSVGLAGRETQYFGPGTRLLVL.

The V gene is TRBV6-5, the J gene TRBJ1-4; TRBD1 is a possible D gene (6 bases). There are 16 residues in the CDR3. V shed 0 bases and J shed 8 bases, with 16 bases lying between them. In germline, CDR1 is MNHEY, CDR2 SVGAGI. Here the CDR3 reads CASSYSSQGIGEKLFF. CDR3 DNA: TGTGCCAGCAGTTACTCGAGTCAGGGGATCGGAGAAAAACTGTTTTTT.

The rearrangement uses TRBV6-6 and TRBJ2-7, with 7 positions matching TRBD1. The CDR3 consists of 13 residues. Germline V gene sequence: CDR1 MNHNY, CDR2 SVGAGI (reference sequence). The junction had 1 base not matched to a gene; V was cut back by 0 bases and J by 5 bases. The CDR3 sequence: CASSYSTGDEQYF. The CDR3 bases are TGTGCCAGCAGTTACTCTACAGGGGACGAGCAGTACTTC.

The rearrangement joins TRBV12-5 to TRBJ2-5; D call uncertain. The CDR3 contains 15 residues. The ends were cut back, 2 bases at V and 1 base at J, with 11 bases in the middle. Germline CDR1 is LGHNT and CDR2 is FRNRAP. The CDR3 sequence: CASGLTPGPQETQYF. CDR3 DNA: TGTGCTAGTGGTTTGACCCCGGGCCCCCAAGAGACCCAGTACTTC.

The sample holds a few counts of this clonotype. The rearrangement joins TRBV12-3 or TRBV12-4 to TRBJ2-7, with a weak D call TRBD2 (5 bases). This CDR3 comprises 14 residues. V lost 6 bases and J lost 3, with 15 bases in between. CDR3 loop: CASSPSGPLYEQYF. In nucleotides, the CDR3 is TGTGCCAGCAGCCCCAGCGGTCCGCTCTACGAGCAGTACTTC.

This chain uses TRBV20-1 with TRBJ2-7, with 9 bases matching TRBD1. The CDR3 runs to 15 residues. Trimming removed 6 bases from V and 1 base from J; junction bases left unmatched: 10. CDR1 is DFQATT and CDR2 is SNEGSKA in the germline V gene (reference sequence). CDR3 amino acids: CSARADRGESYEQYF. The CDR3 DNA reads as TGCAGTGCGCGGGCTGACAGGGGGGAATCCTACGAGCAGTACTTC.

The chain employs TRBV5-1 and TRBJ2-5; 10 positions agree with TRBD2. The J call is uncertain, as TRBJ2-7 better fits the DNA end. Germline V gene lookup returns CDR1 SGHRS and CDR2 YFSETQ. The length of the CDR3 is 14 residues. CDR3 DNA: TGCGCCAGCACCAGGGCTAGCGGGAGTTACGAGCAGTACTTC. This translates into CASTRASGSYEQYF.